One sample yielded the 3 T cell receptor beta chains listed below, sequenced in a study of blood T cell repertoires in COVID-19. TCRdb's copy holds only in-frame clones and misses some; the assay was immunoSEQ multiplex PCR. The sample includes about 370,000 clones, approximately 90% of them seen just once. Sequencing was performed on PBMCs or T cells enriched from blood (not recorded which). The receptors derive from a young man who had recovered from COVID-19.

The CDR3 is CASSYGGQGYEQYF. The CDR3, as DNA: TGTGCCAGCAGTTACGGAGGACAGGGATACGAGCAGTACTTC. The chain joins TRBV6-5 to TRBJ2-7; 8 nucleotides line up with TRBD1. V lost 2 bases, J lost 4 bases, and 4 bases stayed unmatched. The CDR3 has 14 residues. Germline V gene data show CDR1 as MNHEY and CDR2 as SVGAGI.

The chain uses TRBV10-1 and TRBJ1-1; D is unclear. CDR1 is WNHNN and CDR2 is SYGVQD in the germline V gene (reference sequence). Trimming removed 2 bases from V and 1 base from J, with 17 bases in between. The CDR3 length is 17 residues. CDR3 DNA: TGCGCCAGCAGTGAGGGAGGGAGTCAAAGCGGGAACACTGAAGCTTTCTTT. Its protein is CASSEGGSQSGNTEAFF.

The CDR3 protein is CASSLGIADTDTQYF. The CDR3 nucleotides read TGTGCCAGCAGCTTGGGTATAGCGGACACAGATACGCAGTATTTT. This chain uses TRBV5-5 with TRBJ2-3, with D perhaps matching TRBD2 (6 bases). V lost 0 bases to trimming and J lost 2 bases, with 10 bases between them. The CDR3 extends over 15 amino acids. The V gene's germline CDR1 is SGHKS and CDR2 YYEKEE (reference sequence).